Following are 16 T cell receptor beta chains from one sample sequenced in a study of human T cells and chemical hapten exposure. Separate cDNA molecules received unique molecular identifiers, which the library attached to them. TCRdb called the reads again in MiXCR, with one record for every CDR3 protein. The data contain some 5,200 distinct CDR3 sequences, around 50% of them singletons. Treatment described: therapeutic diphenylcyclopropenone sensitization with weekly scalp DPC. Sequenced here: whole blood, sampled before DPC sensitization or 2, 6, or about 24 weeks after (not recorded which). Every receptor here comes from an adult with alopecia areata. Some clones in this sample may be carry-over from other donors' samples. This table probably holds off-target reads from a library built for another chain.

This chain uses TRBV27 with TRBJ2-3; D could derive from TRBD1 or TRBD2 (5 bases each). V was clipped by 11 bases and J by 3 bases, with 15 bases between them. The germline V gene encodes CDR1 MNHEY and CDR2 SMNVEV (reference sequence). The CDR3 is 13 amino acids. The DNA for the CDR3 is TGTGCCCCCGGGAACAGGTTAACAGATACGCAGTATTTT. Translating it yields CAPGNRLTDTQYF.

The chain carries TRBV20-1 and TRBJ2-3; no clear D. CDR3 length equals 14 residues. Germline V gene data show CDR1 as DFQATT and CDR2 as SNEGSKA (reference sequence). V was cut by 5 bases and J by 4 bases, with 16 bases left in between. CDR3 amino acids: CSAQRRVPPDTQYF. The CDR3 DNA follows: TGCAGTGCTCAACGCCGGGTACCTCCAGATACGCAGTATTTT.

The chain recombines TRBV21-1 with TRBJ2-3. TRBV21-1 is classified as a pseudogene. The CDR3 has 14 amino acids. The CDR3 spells CASSKSVGTDTQYF. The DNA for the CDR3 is TGTGCCAGCAGCAAAAGTGTCGGGACAGATACGCAGTATTTT.

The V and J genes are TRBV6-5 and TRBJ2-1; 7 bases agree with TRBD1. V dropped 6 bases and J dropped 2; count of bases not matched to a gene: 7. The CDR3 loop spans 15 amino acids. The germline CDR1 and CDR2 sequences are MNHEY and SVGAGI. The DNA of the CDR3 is TGTGCCAGCAGATACGACAGGGATACCTACAATGAGCAGTTCTTC. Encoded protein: CASRYDRDTYNEQFF.

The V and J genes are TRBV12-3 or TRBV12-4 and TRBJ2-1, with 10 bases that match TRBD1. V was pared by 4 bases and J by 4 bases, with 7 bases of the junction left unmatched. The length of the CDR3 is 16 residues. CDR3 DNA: TGTGCCAGCAGTTGGTCCGGGACAGGGGTGTACAATGAGCAGTTCTTC. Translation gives CASSWSGTGVYNEQFF.

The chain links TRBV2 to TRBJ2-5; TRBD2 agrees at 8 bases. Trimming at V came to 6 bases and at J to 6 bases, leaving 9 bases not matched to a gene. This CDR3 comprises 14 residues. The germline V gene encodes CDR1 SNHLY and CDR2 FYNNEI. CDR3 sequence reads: CASSQGLGGKTQYF. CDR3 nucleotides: TGTGCCAGCAGCCAGGGACTAGGGGGAAAGACCCAGTACTTC.

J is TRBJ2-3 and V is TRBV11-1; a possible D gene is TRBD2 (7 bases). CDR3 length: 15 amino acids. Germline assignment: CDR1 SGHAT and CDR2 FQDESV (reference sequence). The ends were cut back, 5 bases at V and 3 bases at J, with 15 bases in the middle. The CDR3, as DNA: TGTGCCAGCAGCCCTAGCGGTAGGGGGACAGATACGCAGTATTTT. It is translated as CASSPSGRGTDTQYF.

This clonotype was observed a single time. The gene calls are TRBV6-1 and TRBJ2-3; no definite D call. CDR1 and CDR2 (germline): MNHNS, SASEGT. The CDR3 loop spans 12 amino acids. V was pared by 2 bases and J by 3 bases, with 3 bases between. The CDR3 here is CASSERTDTQYF. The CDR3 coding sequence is TGTGCCAGCAGTGAACGGACAGATACGCAGTATTTT.

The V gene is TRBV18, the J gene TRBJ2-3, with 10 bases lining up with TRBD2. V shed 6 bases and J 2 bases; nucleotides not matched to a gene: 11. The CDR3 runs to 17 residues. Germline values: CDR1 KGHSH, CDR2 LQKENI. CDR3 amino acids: CASSDPGLARFTDTQYF. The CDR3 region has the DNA TGTGCCAGCTCGGATCCGGGACTAGCGAGGTTCACAGATACGCAGTATTTT.

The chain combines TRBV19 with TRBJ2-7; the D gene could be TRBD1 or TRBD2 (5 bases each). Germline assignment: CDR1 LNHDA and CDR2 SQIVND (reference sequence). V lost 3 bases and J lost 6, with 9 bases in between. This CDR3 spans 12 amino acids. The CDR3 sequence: CASSIWGSEQYF. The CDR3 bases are TGTGCCAGTAGTATCTGGGGGAGCGAGCAGTACTTC.

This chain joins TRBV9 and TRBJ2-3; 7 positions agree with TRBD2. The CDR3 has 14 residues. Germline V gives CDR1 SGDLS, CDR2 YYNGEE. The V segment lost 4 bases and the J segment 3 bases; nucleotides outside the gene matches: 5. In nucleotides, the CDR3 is TGTGCCAGCAGCTCCGGCGGGAGTACAGATACGCAGTATTTT. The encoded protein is CASSSGGSTDTQYF. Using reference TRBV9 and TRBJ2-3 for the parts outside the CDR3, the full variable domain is DSGVTQTPKHLITATGQRVTLRCSPRSGDLSVYWYQQSLDQGLQFLIQYYNGEERAKGNILERFSAQQFPDLHSELNLSSLELGDSALYFCASSSGGSTDTQYFGPGTRLTVL.

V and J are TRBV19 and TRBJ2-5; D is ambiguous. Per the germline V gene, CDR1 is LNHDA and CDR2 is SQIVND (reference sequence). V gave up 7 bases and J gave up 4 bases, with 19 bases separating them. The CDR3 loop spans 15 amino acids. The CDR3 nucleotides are TGTGCCAGTACCGACTTGTCCTCGGGCCGAGAGACCCAGTACTTC. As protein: CASTDLSSGRETQYF.

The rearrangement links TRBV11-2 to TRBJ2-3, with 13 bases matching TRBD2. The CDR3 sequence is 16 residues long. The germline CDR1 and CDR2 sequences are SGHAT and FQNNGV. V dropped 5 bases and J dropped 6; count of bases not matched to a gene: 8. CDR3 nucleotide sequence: TGTGCCAGCAGCCCCCGGACTAGCGGGAGTATTGATACGCAGTATTTT. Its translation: CASSPRTSGSIDTQYF. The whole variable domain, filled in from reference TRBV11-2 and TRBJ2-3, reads EAGVAQSPRYKIIEKRQSVAFWCNPISGHATLYWYQQILGQGPKLLIQFQNNGVVDDSQLPKDRFSAERLKGVDSTLKIQPAKLEDSAVYLCASSPRTSGSIDTQYFGPGTRLTVL.

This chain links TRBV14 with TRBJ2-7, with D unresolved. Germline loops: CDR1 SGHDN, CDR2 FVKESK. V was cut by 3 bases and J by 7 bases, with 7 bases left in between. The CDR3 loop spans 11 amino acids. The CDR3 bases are TGTGCCAGCAGCCAGTTGGGGGAGCAGTACTTC. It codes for CASSQLGEQYF.

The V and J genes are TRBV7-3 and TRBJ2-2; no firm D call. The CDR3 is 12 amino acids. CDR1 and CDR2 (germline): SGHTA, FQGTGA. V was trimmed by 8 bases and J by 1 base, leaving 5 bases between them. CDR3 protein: CASQLNTGELFF. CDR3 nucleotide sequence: TGTGCCAGCCAGCTGAACACCGGGGAGCTGTTTTTT.

CDR3 sequence reads: CASSGPPVQNIQYF. In DNA, the CDR3 is TGCGCCAGCAGTGGACCCCCAGTCCAAAACATTCAGTACTTC. This sequence joins TRBV5-1 and TRBJ2-4; no firm D call. Germline assignment: CDR1 SGHRS and CDR2 YFSETQ. V was shortened by 5 bases and J by 5 bases, with 14 bases between the two germline ends. The CDR3 has 14 amino acids. Full variable domain (remainder filled in from reference TRBV5-1 and TRBJ2-4): KAGVTQTPRYLIKTRGQQVTLSCSPISGHRSVSWYQQTPGQGLQFLFEYFSETQRNKGNFPGRFSGRQFSNSRSEMNVSTLELGDSALYLCASSGPPVQNIQYFGAGTRLSVL.